This passage covers 28 T cell receptor beta chains from one sample sequenced in a study of tumor-infiltrating lymphocytes in localized non-small cell lung cancer. Sequencing was performed with immunoSEQ multiplex PCR; in TCRdb, only in-frame clones are kept and a portion is missing. There are over 10,000 clones in the sample; roughly 66% occur only once, and around 10% lies in the top ten. The sequencing input was uninvolved lung tissue not adjacent to the tumor. Receptors were obtained from a human donor with non-small cell lung cancer.

V gene TRBV10-3 combines with J gene TRBJ1-1; perhaps TRBD1 as D (5 bases). V lost 0 bases and J 2 bases, leaving 10 bases between the germline ends. The CDR3 length is 15 residues. The germline V gene has CDR1 ENHRY and CDR2 SYGVKD. The DNA of the CDR3 is TGTGCCATCAGTGAGTCGGGGACGACAAACACTGAAGCTTTCTTT. It codes for CAISESGTTNTEAFF.

The rearrangement uses TRBV5-4 and TRBJ2-3; D not certain. The CDR3 contains 13 residues. The germline V gene has CDR1 SGHNT and CDR2 YYREEE (reference sequence). V shed 0 bases and J shed 1 base, with 3 bases lying between them. CDR3 sequence reads: CASSLVGTDTQYF. The CDR3 region has the DNA TGTGCCAGCAGCTTGGTGGGCACAGATACGCAGTATTTT.

The chain uses TRBV2 and TRBJ2-2, with unresolved D. Trimming shortened V by 6 bases and J by 4 bases, and 9 bases separated the two germline ends. There are 13 residues in the CDR3. The germline V gene encodes CDR1 SNHLY and CDR2 FYNNEI. CDR3 amino acids: CASSLSVTGELFF. The CDR3 nucleotides read TGTGCCAGCAGCCTTTCGGTCACCGGGGAGCTGTTTTTT.

The V gene is TRBV11-2, the J gene TRBJ2-1; D is unclear. In germline, CDR1 is SGHAT, CDR2 FQNNGV. This CDR3 contains 13 residues. V lost 0 bases to trimming and J lost 6 bases, with 6 bases between them. CDR3 amino acids: CASSLDRVNEQFF. The CDR3 DNA reads as TGTGCCAGCAGCTTAGATCGGGTCAATGAGCAGTTCTTC.

This clone appeared a few times. The chain links TRBV19 to TRBJ1-2; D perhaps matches TRBD1 (6 bases). This CDR3 is built from 15 residues. Germline values: CDR1 LNHDA, CDR2 SQIVND (reference sequence). Trimming removed 5 bases at V and 8 bases at J, with 21 bases between. Here the CDR3 DNA reads TGTGCCAGTAGTTCGCGGCCGGGACAACTGGGGGGCTACACCTTC. Translating it yields CASSSRPGQLGGYTF.

This clone was seen just once. The chain combines TRBV18 with TRBJ2-2, with a tentative D call TRBD2 (5 bases). Germline assignment: CDR1 KGHSH and CDR2 LQKENI. The ends were cut back, 2 bases at V and 4 bases at J, with 14 bases in the middle. CDR3 size: 16 residues. The CDR3 protein is CASSPKRTATTGELFF. The CDR3 coding sequence is TGTGCCAGCTCACCAAAGCGGACTGCGACCACCGGGGAGCTGTTTTTT.

This clone was recorded only once. The rearrangement uses TRBV6-6 and TRBJ2-2; D unresolved. Germline-derived CDR1 and CDR2 are MNHNY and SVGAGI (reference sequence). The germline V and J ends were trimmed by 6 bases and 9 bases, with 8 bases remaining between them. The CDR3 runs to 11 residues. CDR3: CASSNGRELFF. The DNA of the CDR3 is TGTGCCAGCAGCAACGGTCGGGAGCTGTTTTTT.

The chain combines TRBV7-2 with TRBJ1-6, with TRBD1 matching 7 bases. Looked up from germline, CDR1 is SGHTA and CDR2 is FQGNSA. This CDR3 comprises 14 residues. J gave up 7 bases and V 5 bases, and 5 bases lay outside the gene matches. CDR3 amino acids: CASSPAGQNSPLHF. The CDR3 DNA reads as TGTGCCAGCAGCCCCGCGGGACAGAATTCACCCCTCCACTTT.

The chain recombines TRBV7-9 with TRBJ1-2, with 7 bases that match TRBD1. Germline V gives CDR1 SEHNR, CDR2 FQNEAQ (reference sequence). The CDR3 runs to 15 residues. After removal of 0 bases from V and 5 bases from J, the junction contained 6 bases not matched to a gene. The CDR3 is CASSLAMGQRYGYTF. The CDR3 coding sequence is TGTGCCAGCAGCTTAGCGATGGGACAGAGATATGGCTACACCTTC.

The gene calls are TRBV27 and TRBJ1-2, with unresolved D. Germline V gene sequence: CDR1 MNHEY, CDR2 SMNVEV (reference sequence). The CDR3 loop spans 13 amino acids. Between the trimmed V and J ends, which lost 2 bases and 4 bases, there was a span of 8 bases. The CDR3 protein is CASSLGEGYGYTF. The CDR3 DNA reads as TGTGCCAGCAGTTTAGGGGAGGGCTATGGCTACACCTTC.

The chain is built from TRBV19 and TRBJ2-2; 11 bases fit TRBD2. Trimming took 7 bases from V and 6 from J; bases not matched to a gene: 10. CDR1 is LNHDA and CDR2 is SQIVND in the germline V gene (reference sequence). CDR3 length: 16 amino acids. The chain's CDR3 is CASTRLAGNSPGELFF. The CDR3 DNA follows: TGTGCCAGTACCCGACTAGCGGGGAACTCTCCCGGGGAGCTGTTTTTT. The entire variable domain, with the rest obtained from reference TRBV19 and TRBJ2-2, is as follows: DGGITQSPKYLFRKEGQNVTLSCEQNLNHDAMYWYRQDPGQGLRLIYYSQIVNDFQKGDIAEGYSVSREKKESFPLTVTSAQKNPTAFYLCASTRLAGNSPGELFFGEGSRLTVL.

This clone was counted between two and nine times. The chain uses TRBV12-5 and TRBJ2-7; D unclear. V dropped 4 bases and J dropped 4 bases, with 8 bases sitting between them. CDR3 length: 12 amino acids. Germline lookup yields CDR1 LGHNT and CDR2 FRNRAP. The CDR3 loop reads CASGSDLYEQYF. CDR3 in DNA: TGTGCTAGTGGTTCAGACTTGTACGAGCAGTACTTC.

The chain couples TRBV6-6 to TRBJ2-7; 7 bases are a match to TRBD1. The V segment lost 0 bases and the J segment 4 bases; nucleotides outside the gene matches: 6. The CDR3 extends over 15 amino acids. Germline CDR1 reads MNHNY; CDR2 reads SVGAGI (reference sequence). The CDR3 loop is CASSYSSGRGYEQYF. The DNA of the CDR3 is TGTGCCAGCAGTTACTCGAGTGGCAGGGGGTACGAGCAGTACTTC.

This clone appeared a single time. The chain combines TRBV19 with TRBJ2-1; TRBD1 matches at 7 bases. Trimming removed 4 bases from V and 3 bases from J; junction bases left unmatched: 9. This CDR3 has 16 amino acids. Germline V lookup: CDR1 LNHDA, CDR2 SQIVND (reference sequence). The CDR3 protein is CASSTGTVAFYNEQFF. CDR3 in DNA: TGTGCCAGTAGTACCGGGACAGTGGCTTTCTACAATGAGCAGTTCTTC.

The chain recombines TRBV25-1 with TRBJ2-7, with D hard to call. CDR3 length: 11 residues. The germline CDR1 and CDR2 sequences are MGHDK and SYGVNS. Deletions cut 4 bases from V and 2 bases from J, with 3 bases between. The CDR3 loop reads CASSGTYEQYF. The CDR3, as DNA: TGTGCCAGCAGTGGTACCTACGAGCAGTACTTC.

The chain employs TRBV10-3 and TRBJ2-2; D may correspond to TRBD1 or TRBD2 (5 bases each). The CDR3 covers 15 residues. Germline CDR1 is ENHRY and CDR2 is SYGVKD. Trimming cost V 4 bases and J 3 bases, with 12 bases left between them. The CDR3 is CAISAGGPYTGELFF. The CDR3 nucleotides read TGTGCCATCAGTGCTGGGGGACCGTACACCGGGGAGCTGTTTTTT.

The chain uses TRBV4-1 and TRBJ2-6; 9 nucleotides align to TRBD1. The CDR3 has 16 residues. The J segment lost 2 bases and the V segment lost 11 bases, leaving 10 bases of the junction unmatched. CDR1 is MGHRA and CDR2 is YSYEKL in the germline V gene. The CDR3 bases are TGCGCCTCAACAGGGACAGGGTTCACTGGGGCCAACGTCCTGACTTTC. Residues: CASTGTGFTGANVLTF.

The genes are TRBV5-6 and TRBJ1-1; D is ambiguous. This CDR3 spans 11 amino acids. V was shortened by 3 bases and J by 3 bases, with 3 bases between the two germline ends. CDR1 is SGHDT, CDR2 YYEEEE, per germline. CDR3 sequence (DNA): TGTGCCAGCAGCTCGTACACTGAAGCTTTCTTT. It translates to CASSSYTEAFF.

This clone was seen only a few times. The chain is built from TRBV29-1 and TRBJ2-3, with D possibly being TRBD2 (6 bases). Deletions cut 5 bases from V and 2 bases from J, with 17 bases between. CDR1 is SQVTM and CDR2 is ANQGSEA in the germline V gene. CDR3 length equals 15 residues. CDR3 nucleotide sequence: TGCAGCGTTCTAGACGGGACTCTAAACACAGATACGCAGTATTTT. Its protein is CSVLDGTLNTDTQYF.

The chain combines TRBV15 with TRBJ1-5; D remains unclear. Deletions cut 0 bases from V and 2 bases from J, with 8 bases between. The CDR3 is made up of 15 amino acids. Germline-derived CDR1 and CDR2 are LNHNV and YYDKDF (reference sequence). DNA for the CDR3: TGTGCCACCAGCAGAGATAAAAACCGCAATCAGCCCCAGCATTTT. Amino acids: CATSRDKNRNQPQHF.

The chain joins TRBV14 to TRBJ2-3; 8 positions agree with TRBD2. Germline V lookup: CDR1 SGHDN, CDR2 FVKESK. After removal of 3 bases from V and 6 bases from J, the junction contained 5 bases not matched to a gene. This CDR3 spans 14 amino acids. The CDR3 DNA is TGTGCCAGCAGCCATAGCGGGGCCGGTGATACGCAGTATTTT. It codes for CASSHSGAGDTQYF. The whole variable domain, filled in from reference TRBV14 and TRBJ2-3, reads EAGVTQFPSHSVIEKGQTVTLRCDPISGHDNLYWYRRVMGKEIKFLLHFVKESKQDESGMPNNRFLAERTGGTYSTLKVQPAELEDSGVYFCASSHSGAGDTQYFGPGTRLTVL.

This sequence joins TRBV6-6 and TRBJ1-5; D is unclear. This CDR3 spans 14 amino acids. Trimming pared 6 bases from V and 3 bases from J, leaving 12 bases between. CDR1 and CDR2 (germline): MNHNY, SVGAGI (reference sequence). CDR3 nucleotide sequence: TGTGCCAGCAGCCACGGGATCCCCAATCAGCCCCAGCATTTT. Translating it yields CASSHGIPNQPQHF.

This clone occurred once. The chain links TRBV28 to TRBJ1-2; D is possibly TRBD1 (5 bases). This CDR3 is 14 amino acids long. The germline V gene has CDR1 MDHEN and CDR2 SYDVKM. V was clipped by 3 bases and J by 3 bases, with 11 bases between them. The CDR3 reads CASSLGGLYYGYTF. The CDR3 nucleotides are TGTGCCAGCAGTTTGGGGGGGTTGTACTATGGCTACACCTTC.

The gene calls are TRBV28 and TRBJ2-7; D assignment may be TRBD1 or TRBD2 (6 bases each). The CDR3 has 15 residues. V dropped 1 base and J dropped 3 bases, with 13 bases sitting between them. Germline lookup yields CDR1 MDHEN and CDR2 SYDVKM. Here the CDR3 DNA reads TGTGCCAGCAGTTTATCGGGGGCACGGATCTACGAGCAGTACTTC. Its translation: CASSLSGARIYEQYF.

The chain carries TRBV10-1 and TRBJ2-3; D call uncertain. Trimming shortened V by 5 bases and J by 2 bases, and 14 bases separated the two germline ends. The V gene's germline CDR1 is WNHNN and CDR2 SYGVQD (reference sequence). The CDR3 length is 15 residues. The CDR3 DNA is TGCGCCAGCAGTCGGCAATTAGAACACACAGATACGCAGTATTTT. It codes for CASSRQLEHTDTQYF.

This clone was observed a few times. This CDR3 reads CASSHVIQGANDGNQPQHF. In DNA form, the CDR3 reads TGCGCCAGCAGCCACGTCATACAGGGGGCTAATGATGGCAATCAGCCCCAGCATTTT. The chain joins TRBV4-1 to TRBJ1-5, with 9 nucleotides matching TRBD1. The CDR3 spans 19 residues. Germline-derived CDR1 and CDR2 are MGHRA and YSYEKL. The V gene end was trimmed by 3 bases and the J gene end by 2 bases; junction bases not matched to a gene: 14.

The genes are TRBV25-1 and TRBJ2-5; D is unresolved. Looked up from germline, CDR1 is MGHDK and CDR2 is SYGVNS. V lost 5 bases and J 0 bases, leaving 16 bases between the germline ends. The CDR3 runs to 16 residues. This chain's CDR3 is CASSHSRRRDQETQYF. CDR3 coding DNA: TGTGCCAGCAGTCATTCAAGGAGAAGAGACCAAGAGACCCAGTACTTC.

This clone was recorded a few times. V usage is TRBV5-1 and J usage is TRBJ2-1; TRBD2 aligns across 7 bases. CDR3 size: 16 residues. The V segment lost 4 bases and the J segment 2 bases; nucleotides outside the gene matches: 9. Germline CDR1 reads SGHRS; CDR2 reads YFSETQ. CDR3 sequence: CASSPGGGGAYNEQFF. DNA of the CDR3: TGCGCCAGCAGCCCGGGGGGTGGCGGGGCCTACAATGAGCAGTTCTTC.